This passage covers 29 T cell receptor beta chains from one sample sequenced in a study of T-cell reconstitution after alpha-beta-depleted transplantation in children. Researchers prepared the TCRbeta library using unique molecular identifiers, the study reports. TCRdb analysed the PCR reads with MiXCR anew, one entry per CDR3 protein. This table holds about 610,000 distinct CDR3 sequences, over 25% found once. The sample here was PBMCs, taken before TCRalphabeta/CD19-depleted stem cell transplant. The receptors stem from a boy younger than two with Wiskott-Aldrich syndrome, due to receive a stem cell transplant.

This rearrangement joins TRBV9 to TRBJ2-3, with 9 nucleotides matching TRBD1. Trimming removed 4 bases from V and 2 bases from J; junction bases left unmatched: 5. This CDR3 comprises 15 residues. In germline, CDR1 is SGDLS, CDR2 YYNGEE. In nucleotides, the CDR3 is TGTGCCAGCAGCTATGGACAGGGGAACACAGATACGCAGTATTTT. This translates into CASSYGQGNTDTQYF.

The V and J genes are TRBV11-2 and TRBJ2-1, with D unclear. The CDR3 runs 14 residues. V lost 7 bases and J 1 base, leaving 11 bases between the germline ends. Germline CDR1 is SGHAT and CDR2 is FQNNGV. CDR3 DNA: TGTGCCAGCACCTCCGAAGCTTCCTACAATGAGCAGTTCTTC. This gives the protein CASTSEASYNEQFF.

This clonotype occurred a few times. The chain combines TRBV25-1 with TRBJ1-1; D unclear. Germline CDR1 reads MGHDK; CDR2 reads SYGVNS. With 4 bases removed from V and 1 base from J, the gap between germline ends came to 13 bases. The CDR3 extends over 15 amino acids. CDR3 residues: CASSATDIRNTEAFF. DNA for the CDR3: TGTGCCAGCAGTGCAACGGATATACGGAACACTGAAGCTTTCTTT.

V and J are TRBV5-1 and TRBJ2-3; TRBD2 matches at 14 bases. The V segment lost 3 bases and the J segment 6 bases; nucleotides outside the gene matches: 9. This CDR3 comprises 17 residues. CDR1 is SGHRS, CDR2 YFSETQ, per germline. Here the CDR3 reads CASSSGLAGARGDTQYF. CDR3 DNA: TGCGCCAGCAGCTCGGGACTAGCGGGAGCGCGAGGGGATACGCAGTATTTT.

This clonotype was picked up a small number of times. The chain employs TRBV20-1 and TRBJ1-1; the D is unclear. V was clipped by 5 bases and J by 3 bases, with 4 bases between them. CDR3 length: 10 residues. Per germline, CDR1 DFQATT and CDR2 SNEGSKA (reference sequence). CDR3 DNA sequence: TGCAGTGCTGGGTACACTGAAGCTTTCTTT. Protein sequence: CSAGYTEAFF.

This clonotype occurred a few times. The genes are TRBV7-2 and TRBJ2-1; 9 nucleotides agree with TRBD2. V dropped 7 bases and J dropped 6; count of bases not matched to a gene: 13. The CDR3 contains 16 residues. Per germline, CDR1 SGHTA and CDR2 FQGNSA. CDR3 sequence (DNA): TGTGCCAGCATGAGAAGGGCTAGCGGGACCCCCAATGAGCAGTTCTTC. Translated: CASMRRASGTPNEQFF.

The genes are TRBV12-3 or TRBV12-4 and TRBJ2-3, with 7 bases fitting TRBD1. The J segment lost 6 bases and the V segment lost 6 bases, leaving 12 bases of the junction unmatched. The CDR3 spans 15 residues. DNA for the CDR3: TGTGCCAGCAGCCTACAGGGGACCCCAGGGGATACGCAGTATTTT. It is translated as CASSLQGTPGDTQYF.

V gene TRBV5-1 combines with J gene TRBJ1-2, with a tentative D call TRBD1 (6 bases). CDR1 and CDR2 from the germline V gene are SGHRS and YFSETQ. This CDR3 is 18 amino acids long. The V end was cut by 2 bases, the J end by 0 bases, with 20 bases between. CDR3 in amino acids: CASSLNRQESGSNYGYTF. CDR3 DNA: TGCGCCAGCAGCTTAAATCGACAGGAAAGTGGGTCTAACTATGGCTACACCTTC. Variable domain in full (rest from reference TRBV5-1 and TRBJ1-2): KAGVTQTPRYLIKTRGQQVTLSCSPISGHRSVSWYQQTPGQGLQFLFEYFSETQRNKGNFPGRFSGRQFSNSRSEMNVSTLELGDSALYLCASSLNRQESGSNYGYTFGSGTRLTVV.

This clonotype showed up just a few times. The chain employs TRBV2 and TRBJ2-3; the match to TRBD1 covers 7 bases. V shed 8 bases and J 2 bases; nucleotides not matched to a gene: 10. This CDR3 is built from 15 residues. Germline CDR1 SNHLY, CDR2 FYNNEI. The CDR3 spells CASQIQDRSTDTQYF. The CDR3 DNA sequence: TGTGCCAGCCAGATCCAGGACAGGTCCACAGATACGCAGTATTTT.

This clonotype was recorded a few times. The chain has TRBV5-1 and TRBJ2-5; 7 nucleotides match TRBD1. V shed 3 bases and J 4 bases; nucleotides not matched to a gene: 9. The CDR3 has 15 residues. CDR1 and CDR2 from the germline V gene are SGHRS and YFSETQ. CDR3 DNA sequence: TGCGCCAGCAGCTGGCAATCAGACAGGGTAGAGACCCAGTACTTC. Translated: CASSWQSDRVETQYF.

The J gene is TRBJ1-3, the V gene TRBV20-1; the D is unclear. Trimming pared 1 base from V and 0 bases from J, leaving 10 bases between. Germline CDR1 and CDR2: DFQATT and SNEGSKA (reference sequence). The CDR3 is made up of 15 amino acids. The CDR3 DNA reads TGCAGTGCTAGAGGGCAGGCGAGCTCTGGAAACACCATATATTTT. Translated: CSARGQASSGNTIYF.

V and J are TRBV9 and TRBJ2-3; D possibly uses TRBD1 or TRBD2 (5 bases each). The CDR3 is 15 amino acids. Between the trimmed V and J ends, which lost 0 bases and 4 bases, there was a span of 12 bases. The V gene's germline CDR1 is SGDLS and CDR2 YYNGEE. The CDR3 loop is CASSVGGAWADTQYF. The CDR3 coding sequence is TGTGCCAGCAGCGTAGGAGGGGCTTGGGCAGATACGCAGTATTTT. Full variable domain (remainder filled in from reference TRBV9 and TRBJ2-3): DSGVTQTPKHLITATGQRVTLRCSPRSGDLSVYWYQQSLDQGLQFLIQYYNGEERAKGNILERFSAQQFPDLHSELNLSSLELGDSALYFCASSVGGAWADTQYFGPGTRLTVL.

The chain uses TRBV20-1 and TRBJ2-1; 12 bases are shared with TRBD2. Germline CDR1 reads DFQATT; CDR2 reads SNEGSKA (reference sequence). This CDR3 is 18 amino acids long. The V segment lost 3 bases and the J segment 5 bases; nucleotides outside the gene matches: 14. The CDR3 coding sequence is TGCAGTGCTAGGGGTGGTTTGACTAGCGGGAGTATTCACAATGAGCAGTTCTTC. Its translation is CSARGGLTSGSIHNEQFF.

The chain has TRBV6-6 and TRBJ2-7, with 10 bases matching TRBD2. The CDR3 is 13 residues long. V trimming: 6 bases; J trimming: 4 bases; junction bases outside the gene matches: 3. CDR1 and CDR2 (germline): MNHNY, SVGAGI (reference sequence). CDR3 bases: TGTGCCAGCAGGGGACTAGCGAGTTACGAGCAGTACTTC. Its protein product is CASRGLASYEQYF.

This clonotype appeared a few times. The chain joins TRBV12-3 or TRBV12-4 to TRBJ1-3, with D possibly TRBD1 on 6 matching bases. The CDR3 contains 15 residues. Trimming removed 6 bases from V and 3 bases from J, with 15 bases in between. CDR3 nucleotides: TGTGCCAGCAGAAACAGGGAGAGGCATGGAAACACCATATATTTT. The encoded protein is CASRNRERHGNTIYF.

This clonotype came up a few times. The chain has TRBV4-2 and TRBJ2-1, with TRBD2 matching 10 bases. Trimming at V came to 1 base and at J to 7 bases, leaving 7 bases not matched to a gene. Germline V CDR1 and CDR2: LGHNA, YNFKEQ. This CDR3 has 16 amino acids. This chain's CDR3 is CASSQATSGKFNEQFF. The DNA for the CDR3 is TGTGCCAGCAGCCAAGCAACTAGCGGGAAGTTTAATGAGCAGTTCTTC.

The CDR3, as DNA: TGTGCCAGCAGCTTAGATGGGTCAACCGGGGAGCTGTTTTTT. It codes for CASSLDGSTGELFF. This chain uses TRBV11-3 with TRBJ2-2; D unresolved. The germline gives CDR1 SGHNT, CDR2 YENEEA. CDR3 length equals 14 residues. V lost 0 bases to trimming and J lost 5 bases, with 7 bases between them.

V and J are TRBV5-1 and TRBJ2-7; 11 nucleotides line up with TRBD2. This CDR3 spans 17 amino acids. Germline V CDR1 and CDR2: SGHRS, YFSETQ. V lost 1 base and J lost 4; bases outside the gene matches: 10. The CDR3 nucleotides are TGCGCCAGCAGCTTGACAGGGATGGGACTAGCGGAGTACGAGCAGTACTTC. This encodes CASSLTGMGLAEYEQYF.

The chain combines TRBV6-2 or TRBV6-3 with TRBJ2-5; D ambiguous. The V end lost 5 bases, the J end lost 2 bases, and 9 bases lay between the germline ends. Germline CDR1 reads MNHEY; CDR2 reads SVGEGT. This CDR3 is built from 13 residues. The CDR3, as DNA: TGTGCCAGCAGTCGGTCGGCACAAGAGACCCAGTACTTC. Protein product: CASSRSAQETQYF.

The chain recombines TRBV5-1 with TRBJ2-7, with a possible D match to TRBD1 (5 bases). This CDR3 has 14 residues. Germline V gene sequence: CDR1 SGHRS, CDR2 YFSETQ. Deletions cut 0 bases from V and 4 bases from J, with 11 bases between. The CDR3 spells CASSLEQGRYEQYF. The CDR3 coding sequence is TGCGCCAGCAGCTTGGAGCAGGGTCGATACGAGCAGTACTTC.

This clonotype has just a few counts. The genes are TRBV5-1 and TRBJ2-7; 12 positions agree with TRBD2. Unmatched junction bases numbered 11, after V lost 5 bases and J lost 5 bases. Germline CDR1 SGHRS, CDR2 YFSETQ. This CDR3 is built from 16 residues. The CDR3 coding sequence is TGCGCCAGCAGTCGGTCCGCTAGCGGGAGGGCCGACGAGCAGTACTTC. Residues: CASSRSASGRADEQYF.

V and J are TRBV7-9 and TRBJ2-7; 10 bases are shared with TRBD2. J lost 4 bases, V lost 5 bases, and 14 bases had no gene match. This CDR3 is 17 amino acids long. Looked up from germline, CDR1 is SEHNR and CDR2 is FQNEAQ (reference sequence). The CDR3: CASSEGPLAGDLYEQYF. The DNA for the CDR3 is TGTGCCAGCAGCGAGGGCCCTCTAGCGGGGGATTTATACGAGCAGTACTTC.

This clonotype was counted a single time. This chain connects TRBV7-8 to TRBJ2-7; D may be TRBD2 (5 bases). The ends were cut back, 0 bases at V and 6 bases at J, with 12 bases in the middle. CDR3 length equals 14 residues. The germline CDR1 and CDR2 sequences are SGHVS and FQNEAQ. The CDR3, as DNA: TGTGCCAGCAGCTTAGCGACGGGGTGGGGCGAGCAGTACTTC. It is translated as CASSLATGWGEQYF.

The rearrangement joins TRBV13 to TRBJ2-1; 13 positions agree with TRBD2. Germline V CDR1 and CDR2: PRHDT, FYEKMQ (reference sequence). There are 17 residues in the CDR3. V was clipped by 4 bases and J by 2 bases; unmatched bases: 5. The CDR3 region is CASSSTSGRLPYNEQFF. The CDR3 region has the DNA TGTGCCAGCAGCTCGACTAGCGGGAGGCTCCCCTACAATGAGCAGTTCTTC.

This clonotype has more than one count but fewer than ten. This chain uses TRBV28 with TRBJ1-6; 8 bases are shared with TRBD1. Trimming took 6 bases from V and 7 from J; bases not matched to a gene: 8. The length of the CDR3 is 15 residues. The germline V gene encodes CDR1 MDHEN and CDR2 SYDVKM. Written as DNA, the CDR3 is TGTGCCAGCAGCTTACAGACAGGGGAAAATTCACCCCTCCACTTT. Translating gives CASSLQTGENSPLHF.

This clonotype was found a few times. The rearrangement uses TRBV5-1 and TRBJ2-2; perhaps TRBD2 as D (5 bases). V shed 0 bases and J shed 7 bases, with 16 bases lying between them. This CDR3 region has 16 residues. CDR1 and CDR2 (germline): SGHRS, YFSETQ. CDR3 nucleotide sequence: TGCGCCAGCAGCTTGGCCGAGGGAGAAGAGATCGGGGAGCTGTTTTTT. As protein: CASSLAEGEEIGELFF.

This clonotype was seen a handful of times. This chain links TRBV28 with TRBJ2-7, with 8 bases that match TRBD2. The CDR3 is 13 amino acids. V dropped 1 base and J dropped 11; count of bases not matched to a gene: 7. In germline, CDR1 is MDHEN, CDR2 SYDVKM. As DNA, the CDR3 is TGTGCCAGCAGTTTATATCCGAGCGGGGGAGAGTACTTC. This gives the protein CASSLYPSGGEYF. The variable domain in full, completed from reference TRBV28 and TRBJ2-7, reads DVKVTQSSRYLVKRTGEKVFLECVQDMDHENMFWYRQDPGLGLRLIYFSYDVKMKEKGDIPEGYSVSREKKERFSLILESASTNQTSMYLCASSLYPSGGEYFGPGTRLTVT.

This clonotype has only a few counts. The V and J genes are TRBV5-1 and TRBJ1-3, with TRBD1 matching 7 bases. The CDR3 consists of 16 residues. The trim removed 4 bases at V and 0 bases at J, leaving 7 bases unmatched. The V gene's germline CDR1 is SGHRS and CDR2 YFSETQ. CDR3 nucleotides: TGCGCCAGCAGCCTACGGGACAGCCGCTCTGGAAACACCATATATTTT. This sequence encodes CASSLRDSRSGNTIYF.

This chain links TRBV15 with TRBJ2-5; D uncertain. The CDR3 loop spans 13 amino acids. Germline V gives CDR1 LNHNV, CDR2 YYDKDF (reference sequence). V shed 0 bases and J shed 1 base, with 3 bases lying between them. CDR3 nucleotides: TGTGCCACCAGCAGAGACACCCAAGAGACCCAGTACTTC. Protein product: CATSRDTQETQYF.